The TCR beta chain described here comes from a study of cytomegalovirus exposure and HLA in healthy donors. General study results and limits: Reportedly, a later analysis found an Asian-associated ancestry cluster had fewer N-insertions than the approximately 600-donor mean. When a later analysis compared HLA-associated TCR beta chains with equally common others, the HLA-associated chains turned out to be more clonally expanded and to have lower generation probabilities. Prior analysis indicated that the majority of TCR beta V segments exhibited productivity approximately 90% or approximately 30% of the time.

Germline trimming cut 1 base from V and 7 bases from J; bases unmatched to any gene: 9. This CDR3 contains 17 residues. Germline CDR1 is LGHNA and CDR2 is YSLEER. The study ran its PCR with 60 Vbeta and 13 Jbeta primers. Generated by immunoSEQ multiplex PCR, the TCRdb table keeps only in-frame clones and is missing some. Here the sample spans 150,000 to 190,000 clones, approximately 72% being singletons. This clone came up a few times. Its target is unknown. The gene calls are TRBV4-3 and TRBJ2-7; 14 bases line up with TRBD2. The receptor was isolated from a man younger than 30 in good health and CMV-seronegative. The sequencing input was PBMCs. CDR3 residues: CASSQAGLAGDLREQYF. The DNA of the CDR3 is TGCGCCAGCAGCCAAGCGGGACTAGCGGGGGACCTACGAGAGCAGTACTTC.